The rows below give T cell receptor beta chains drawn from one sample of a study of cytomegalovirus exposure and HLA in healthy donors. TCRdb keeps only in-frame clones here, not all; method: immunoSEQ multiplex PCR. The table records approximately 140,000 clones, around 85% of them present only once. The material sequenced was PBMCs. The source of these receptors is a boy younger than 18 in good health and CMV-seronegative. CDR3s include the opening cysteine and the closing phenylalanine or tryptophan. D genes are given only for firm matches. A row's size may be missing; if present it is once, few, many or a size class.

V	length	J	D	size	DNA	CDR3
TRBV7-9	15	TRBJ2-3	TRBD2	once	TGTGCCAGCAGCCCCGGGACTACGAACACAGATACGCAGTATTTT	CASSPGTTNTDTQYF
TRBV27	15	TRBJ1-1	.	few	TGTGCCAGCAGTTTAATTGCGGTCGTTGGCACTGAAGCTTTCTTT	CASSLIAVVGTEAFF
TRBV7-8	14	TRBJ1-2	TRBD1	once	TGTGCCAGCAGCTCGACAGGGGGTGGGGAAGGCTACACCTTC	CASSSTGGGEGYTF
TRBV4-2	13	TRBJ2-2	.	.	TGTGCCAGCAGCCAAGATCGAGAGGGGGAGCTGTTTTTT	CASSQDREGELFF
TRBV7-2	18	TRBJ1-4	TRBD1	once	TGTGCCAGCAGCTTCTCCGGGACAGGGGGAGTTCAGGATGAAAAACTGTTTTTT	CASSFSGTGGVQDEKLFF
TRBV12-5	14	TRBJ1-1	.	.	TGTGCTAGTGTCTGGACAGACATGAACACTGAAGCTTTCTTT	CASVWTDMNTEAFF
TRBV6-5	13	TRBJ2-5	TRBD2	.	TGTGCCAGCAATATAGCGGGGCAAGAGACCCAGTACTTC	CASNIAGQETQYF
TRBV9	11	TRBJ2-7	TRBD2	once	TGTGCCAGCGGGGGGGTCAACGAGCAGTACTTC	CASGGVNEQYF
TRBV2	10	TRBJ1-2	.	.	TGTGCCAGACTAACAGGTGGCTACACCTTC	CARLTGGYTF
TRBV10-3	13	TRBJ2-5	TRBD2	.	TGTGCCATCAGTGAGTCCGGGGGGGAGACCCAGTACTTC	CAISESGGETQYF
TRBV5-1	13	TRBJ2-3	.	.	TGCGCCAGCAGCGAGGGGGGGGTCGATACGCAGTATTTT	CASSEGGVDTQYF
TRBV18	15	TRBJ1-5	.	.	TGTGCCAGCTCACCGGCGGCAGGGGGCAATCAGCCCCAGCATTTT	CASSPAAGGNQPQHF
TRBV5-4	13	TRBJ2-1	TRBD2	.	TGTGCCAGCAGCTCGACTAGCCTCAATGAGCAGTTCTTC	CASSSTSLNEQFF
TRBV6-1	15	TRBJ2-7	TRBD1	few	TGTGCCAGCAGTGTGCGGGACAGGGGAGATTACGAGCAGTACTTC	CASSVRDRGDYEQYF
TRBV27	13	TRBJ1-3	.	.	TGTGCCAGCAGTCAACAGGGCCTGAACACCATATATTTT	CASSQQGLNTIYF
TRBV15	17	TRBJ1-3	TRBD1	.	TGTGCCACCAGCCCTCGCCGACAGGGTAAGGCTGGAAACACCATATATTTT	CATSPRRQGKAGNTIYF
TRBV7-2	15	TRBJ2-3	TRBD2	.	TGTGCCAGCAGCTTAGTCGCGGGGGGCCTAGATACGCAGTATTTT	CASSLVAGGLDTQYF
TRBV28	14	TRBJ1-5	.	.	TGTGCCAGCAGTTTGGGGGGTTGGTTTCAGCCCCAGCATTTT	CASSLGGWFQPQHF
TRBV18	17	TRBJ1-1	TRBD1	.	TGTGCCAGCTCACCACCCGACAGGGGGCATAGGGGCACTGAAGCTTTCTTT	CASSPPDRGHRGTEAFF
TRBV11-2	12	TRBJ1-1	TRBD1	.	TGTGCCAGCAGCTGGGGACAGTATGAAGCTTTCTTT	CASSWGQYEAFF
TRBV5-1	16	TRBJ1-1	.	.	TGCGCCAGCAGCTTGGGACTTGCGACAGGAAACACTGAAGCTTTCTTT	CASSLGLATGNTEAFF
TRBV6-5	12	TRBJ2-1	.	.	TGTGCCAGCAGCCCTCTTTACAATGAGCAGTTCTTC	CASSPLYNEQFF
TRBV14	12	TRBJ2-5	.	.	TGTGCCAGCAGCCAGAGTCGGGAGACCCAGTACTTC	CASSQSRETQYF
TRBV5-6	15	TRBJ2-1	TRBD2	.	TGTGCCAGCAGCCCGGGGCGGGAGGGCCCCAATGAGCAGTTCTTC	CASSPGREGPNEQFF
TRBV19	15	TRBJ1-1	TRBD1	.	TGTGCCAGTAGTATCGACTCAGGGGGCATCACTGAAGCTTTCTTT	CASSIDSGGITEAFF
TRBV5-1	15	TRBJ1-3	TRBD1	.	TGCGCCAGCAGCTTGGGACAGGGGACTGGAAACACCATATATTTT	CASSLGQGTGNTIYF
TRBV29-1	14	TRBJ1-4	TRBD1	few	TGCAGCGGACAATCGACAGGGGCGGGCGAAAAACTGTTTTTT	CSGQSTGAGEKLFF
TRBV2	19	TRBJ2-1	TRBD2	.	TGTGCCAGCAGTTACCCGGGACTAGCGGGCAAGAGCTCCTACAATGAGCAGTTCTTC	CASSYPGLAGKSSYNEQFF
TRBV27	14	TRBJ2-1	TRBD2	.	TGTGCCAGCCGACTAGCGGGAGTTTCTAATGAGCAGTTCTTC	CASRLAGVSNEQFF
TRBV7-2	15	TRBJ1-4	.	.	TGTGCCAGCAGCGAAGAGGCCTCGGGTAATGAAAAACTGTTTTTT	CASSEEASGNEKLFF
TRBV5-1	15	TRBJ2-3	TRBD1	.	TGCGCCAGCAGCTCTGGACAGGGGAGCACAGATACGCAGTATTTT	CASSSGQGSTDTQYF
TRBV18	14	TRBJ1-1	TRBD1	.	TGTGCCAGCTCACCATACAGGGGGAACACTGAAGCTTTCTTT	CASSPYRGNTEAFF
TRBV5-1	14	TRBJ2-7	.	.	TGCGCCAGCAGCTGGGGGGACAGCTCCTACGAGCAGTACTTC	CASSWGDSSYEQYF
TRBV4-3	14	TRBJ1-2	TRBD1	.	TGCGCCAGCAGCCCGGGACAGGGGACCTATGGCTACACCTTC	CASSPGQGTYGYTF
TRBV6-6	16	TRBJ1-2	TRBD1	.	TGTGCCAGCTTACCGGGACAGGGGGCCGGGGCTTATGGCTACACCTTC	CASLPGQGAGAYGYTF
TRBV9	15	TRBJ2-1	TRBD2	.	TGTGCCAGCAGCTCCCGGGGGGACCCCCCAGGAGAGCAGTTCTTC	CASSSRGDPPGEQFF
TRBV5-4	17	TRBJ2-5	TRBD1	.	TGTGCCAGCAGCTCCGCGCCGATGACAGGGGCCGGAGAGACCCAGTACTTC	CASSSAPMTGAGETQYF
TRBV15	16	TRBJ2-7	.	.	TGTGCCACCAGCAGAGTTGTGGGAGCAGGAGCCTACGAGCAGTACTTC	CATSRVVGAGAYEQYF
TRBV30	16	TRBJ2-3	TRBD2	.	TGTGCCTGGAGTGTAGTATCCCCAGCGGGAGCAAACGAGCAGTATTTT	CAWSVVSPAGANEQYF
TRBV19	15	TRBJ2-7	TRBD1	.	TGTGCCAGTAGTATAGAAGGGGGACAGGACTACGAGCAGTACTTC	CASSIEGGQDYEQYF
TRBV9	13	TRBJ1-1	.	.	TGTGCCAGCAGCGTACTCTCAGGGACTGAAGCTTTCTTT	CASSVLSGTEAFF
TRBV29-1	15	TRBJ2-1	TRBD2	.	TGCAGCGTTTTCCTTAGCGGGGTGAGCAACAATGAGCAGTTCTTC	CSVFLSGVSNNEQFF